This is a list of T cell receptor beta chains from one sample in a study of T cells after posttransplantation cyclophosphamide. Repertoires were generated with immunoSEQ multiplex PCR, while TCRdb's copy carries only in-frame clones and drops some. The sample shows under 20,000 clones, 70% to 80% of them seen only once. The sample here was PBMCs, taken after an allogeneic stem cell transplant with post-transplant cyclophosphamide. All receptors come from a male patient aged 30 to 40 who received an allogeneic stem cell transplant from a related donor, was CMV-positive, and had acute GVHD only. The graft donor may be the source of some T cells. Both conserved end residues are part of each CDR3. Each record gives: V gene, J gene, clone size, D gene, CDR3 DNA, CDR3 protein. The D gene is left open where the match is weak. Part of the rows lack a size; the others show once, few, many or a class for expanded clones.

V gene: TRBV11-3
J gene: TRBJ2-1
clone size: -
D gene: -
CDR3 DNA: TGTGCCAGCAGCCCGTCGCGGTACAATGAGCAGTTCTTC
CDR3 protein: CASSPSRYNEQFF

V gene: TRBV10-2
J gene: TRBJ2-7
clone size: -
D gene: -
CDR3 DNA: TGCGCCAGCAGTGAAATCGAGTACGAGCAGTACTTC
CDR3 protein: CASSEIEYEQYF

V gene: TRBV6-5
J gene: TRBJ2-2
clone size: -
D gene: TRBD1
CDR3 DNA: TGTGCCAGCAGTTACTCGAGCCAGGGGGCTTGGGAGCTGTTTTTT
CDR3 protein: CASSYSSQGAWELFF

V gene: TRBV4-3
J gene: TRBJ1-2
clone size: few
D gene: -
CDR3 DNA: TGCGCCAGCAGCCAAGTAAGGACAGCGAACTATGGCTACACCTTC
CDR3 protein: CASSQVRTANYGYTF

V gene: TRBV5-1
J gene: TRBJ1-1
clone size: -
D gene: -
CDR3 DNA: TGCGCCAGCAGCTTACAAACGGTAAGGGGCGCTGAAGCTTTCTTT
CDR3 protein: CASSLQTVRGAEAFF

V gene: TRBV4-2
J gene: TRBJ2-7
clone size: many
D gene: TRBD1
CDR3 DNA: TGTGCCAGCAGCCAAGGGGGACAGTCCTACGAGCAGTACTTC
CDR3 protein: CASSQGGQSYEQYF

V gene: TRBV5-4
J gene: TRBJ1-2
clone size: -
D gene: -
CDR3 DNA: TGTGCCAGCAGCCCCCCCCCGGGAATTCTCTATGGCTACACCTTC
CDR3 protein: CASSPPPGILYGYTF

V gene: TRBV2
J gene: TRBJ1-1
clone size: -
D gene: -
CDR3 DNA: TGTGCCAGCAGGCCCTACGCGGGAACTGAAGCTTTCTTT
CDR3 protein: CASRPYAGTEAFF

V gene: TRBV5-1
J gene: TRBJ2-1
clone size: -
D gene: -
CDR3 DNA: TGCGCCAGCAGCTTGGAGGGGCCGGGCTCCTACAATGAGCAGTTCTTC
CDR3 protein: CASSLEGPGSYNEQFF

V gene: TRBV7-3
J gene: TRBJ2-1
clone size: -
D gene: -
CDR3 DNA: TGTGCCAGCAGCTCTGGGGGGGCAAATGAGCAGTTCTTC
CDR3 protein: CASSSGGANEQFF

V gene: TRBV5-1
J gene: TRBJ2-3
clone size: few
D gene: -
CDR3 DNA: TGCGCCAGCAGCTTGGATGCCCCTAGCGTGGGTACGCAGTATTTT
CDR3 protein: CASSLDAPSVGTQYF

V gene: TRBV7-8
J gene: TRBJ1-5
clone size: -
D gene: TRBD1
CDR3 DNA: TGTGCCAGCAGCCCCGGGACAGGGCATAGCAATCAGCCCCAGCATTTT
CDR3 protein: CASSPGTGHSNQPQHF

V gene: TRBV12-5
J gene: TRBJ2-7
clone size: -
D gene: TRBD1
CDR3 DNA: TGTGCTAGTGGGGACAGGTTCTCCTACGAGCAGTACTTC
CDR3 protein: CASGDRFSYEQYF

V gene: TRBV6-1
J gene: TRBJ2-4
clone size: -
D gene: TRBD2
CDR3 DNA: TGTGCCAGCAGTGGTATCGGCGGGGGAAAAAACATTCAGTACTTC
CDR3 protein: CASSGIGGGKNIQYF

V gene: TRBV7-9
J gene: TRBJ1-2
clone size: -
D gene: -
CDR3 DNA: TGTGCCAGCAGCGAGGAGGCAGGGGTAAGCTCTGGCTACACCTTC
CDR3 protein: CASSEEAGVSSGYTF

V gene: TRBV10-2
J gene: TRBJ2-2
clone size: -
D gene: TRBD2
CDR3 DNA: TGCGCCAGCAGGGCCGGGACTAGGGACACCGGGGAGCTGTTTTTT
CDR3 protein: CASRAGTRDTGELFF

V gene: TRBV19
J gene: TRBJ1-1
clone size: -
D gene: TRBD1
CDR3 DNA: TGTGCCAGTAGTACTCTAGGTTGGGGGACAGGGAGTACTGAAGCTTTCTTT
CDR3 protein: CASSTLGWGTGSTEAFF

V gene: TRBV13
J gene: TRBJ2-1
clone size: -
D gene: TRBD2
CDR3 DNA: TGTGCCAGCCTCTTCAAGGGGCTAGCGGGGGGCTACAATGAGCAGTTCTTC
CDR3 protein: CASLFKGLAGGYNEQFF

V gene: TRBV18
J gene: TRBJ2-5
clone size: -
D gene: -
CDR3 DNA: TGTGCCAGCTCACCAGAGGAGACCCAGTACTTC
CDR3 protein: CASSPEETQYF

V gene: TRBV12-5
J gene: TRBJ1-6
clone size: -
D gene: -
CDR3 DNA: TGTGCTAGTGGTTTGAACAGGGATTCACCCCTCCACTTT
CDR3 protein: CASGLNRDSPLHF

V gene: TRBV4-3
J gene: TRBJ2-3
clone size: once
D gene: TRBD1
CDR3 DNA: TGCGCCAGCAGCCAAAGGGGGCAAGATACGCAGTATTTT
CDR3 protein: CASSQRGQDTQYF

V gene: TRBV19
J gene: TRBJ2-5
clone size: once
D gene: -
CDR3 DNA: TGTGCCAGTAGTACGGGAAGAGAGACCCAGTACTTC
CDR3 protein: CASSTGRETQYF

V gene: TRBV18
J gene: TRBJ1-2
clone size: -
D gene: -
CDR3 DNA: TGTGCCAGCTCACCCGAAAGACAGGCCTGGGGCTACACCTTC
CDR3 protein: CASSPERQAWGYTF

V gene: TRBV10-3
J gene: TRBJ1-2
clone size: -
D gene: TRBD1
CDR3 DNA: TGTGCCATCAGTGAGAACAGGGGCTATGGCTACACCTTC
CDR3 protein: CAISENRGYGYTF

V gene: TRBV6-4
J gene: TRBJ2-2
clone size: few
D gene: -
CDR3 DNA: TGCGCCAGCAGTGAGTCAGCCGGGAGCACCGGGGAGCTGTTTTTT
CDR3 protein: CASSESAGSTGELFF

V gene: TRBV5-8
J gene: TRBJ1-6
clone size: -
D gene: TRBD1
CDR3 DNA: TGTGCCAGCAGACCTTCCTCGGACAGGCTTAATTCACCCCTCCACTTT
CDR3 protein: CASRPSSDRLNSPLHF

V gene: TRBV28
J gene: TRBJ2-1
clone size: -
D gene: TRBD1
CDR3 DNA: TGTGCCAGCAGCGGAGGGGGACAGGGTCTAAATGAGCAGTTCTTC
CDR3 protein: CASSGGGQGLNEQFF

V gene: TRBV19
J gene: TRBJ1-2
clone size: few
D gene: -
CDR3 DNA: TGTGCCAGTAGGCAGGGGTCCTATGGCTACACCTTC
CDR3 protein: CASRQGSYGYTF

V gene: TRBV7-3
J gene: TRBJ2-2
clone size: -
D gene: TRBD2
CDR3 DNA: TGTGCCAGCAGCTTAAGGGCGGGGGCGAACACCGGGGAGCTGTTTTTT
CDR3 protein: CASSLRAGANTGELFF

V gene: TRBV2
J gene: TRBJ1-2
clone size: -
D gene: TRBD1
CDR3 DNA: TGTGCCAGCAGTGCAGTGACAGGGGCGGCTGGCTACACCTTC
CDR3 protein: CASSAVTGAAGYTF

V gene: TRBV5-1
J gene: TRBJ1-6
clone size: -
D gene: TRBD1
CDR3 DNA: TGCGCCAGCAGCCTTAGACAGGGGGGGTCACCCCTCCACTTT
CDR3 protein: CASSLRQGGSPLHF

V gene: TRBV28
J gene: TRBJ1-5
clone size: -
D gene: TRBD1
CDR3 DNA: TGTGCCAGCACCCCGGTCCAGGGGGCGTATAGTAATCAGCCCCAGCATTTT
CDR3 protein: CASTPVQGAYSNQPQHF

V gene: TRBV21-1
J gene: TRBJ1-3
clone size: -
D gene: -
CDR3 DNA: TGTGCCAGCAGCGTTCAAGGCCCCAGGGGCGGAAACACCATATATTTT
CDR3 protein: CASSVQGPRGGNTIYF

V gene: TRBV9
J gene: TRBJ1-3
clone size: -
D gene: -
CDR3 DNA: TGTGCCAGCAGCGTAGCTCCGGCCAGGGCTTATGGAAACACCATATATTTT
CDR3 protein: CASSVAPARAYGNTIYF

V gene: TRBV5-1
J gene: TRBJ2-1
clone size: -
D gene: TRBD2
CDR3 DNA: TGCGCCAGCAGCCATCCGGGACTAGCGCACAATGAGCAGTTCTTC
CDR3 protein: CASSHPGLAHNEQFF

V gene: TRBV29-1
J gene: TRBJ2-3
clone size: few
D gene: TRBD1
CDR3 DNA: TGCAGCGTGAACGGACAGGGCACACACACAGATACGCAGTATTTT
CDR3 protein: CSVNGQGTHTDTQYF

V gene: TRBV27
J gene: TRBJ2-7
clone size: -
D gene: -
CDR3 DNA: TGTGCCAGCAGTGTAACTAGCTACGAGCAGTACTTC
CDR3 protein: CASSVTSYEQYF

V gene: TRBV7-9
J gene: TRBJ1-3
clone size: -
D gene: -
CDR3 DNA: TGTGCCAGCAGCCTCTCCGGGTCCTCTGGAAACACCATATATTTT
CDR3 protein: CASSLSGSSGNTIYF

V gene: TRBV19
J gene: TRBJ1-3
clone size: -
D gene: -
CDR3 DNA: TGTGCCAGTAGTACGGTCCTCTCTGGAAACACCATATATTTT
CDR3 protein: CASSTVLSGNTIYF

V gene: TRBV4-3
J gene: TRBJ1-1
clone size: -
D gene: -
CDR3 DNA: TGCGCCAGCAGCCCTACCGGGTCTAACACTGAAGCTTTCTTT
CDR3 protein: CASSPTGSNTEAFF

V gene: TRBV4-2
J gene: TRBJ1-1
clone size: -
D gene: -
CDR3 DNA: TGTGCCAGCAGCCAAGATGGTCGGGGCACTGAAGCTTTCTTT
CDR3 protein: CASSQDGRGTEAFF

V gene: TRBV6-5
J gene: TRBJ2-5
clone size: -
D gene: TRBD2
CDR3 DNA: TGTGCCAGCAGTTACTCTCCCAGCGGGGGAGAGACCCAGTACTTC
CDR3 protein: CASSYSPSGGETQYF

V gene: TRBV4-3
J gene: TRBJ2-1
clone size: -
D gene: TRBD1
CDR3 DNA: TGCGCCAGCAGCCAAGGGGACAGGAGAAATGAGCAGTTCTTC
CDR3 protein: CASSQGDRRNEQFF

V gene: TRBV27
J gene: TRBJ2-2
clone size: -
D gene: TRBD1
CDR3 DNA: TGTGCCAGCAGTTGGACAGGGGGCTCCCTTTACACCGGGGAGCTGTTTTTT
CDR3 protein: CASSWTGGSLYTGELFF

V gene: TRBV12-5
J gene: TRBJ2-2
clone size: -
D gene: TRBD2
CDR3 DNA: TGTGCTAGTGTCCTTGCGGGGGGGCCAATCGGGGAGCTGTTTTTT
CDR3 protein: CASVLAGGPIGELFF

V gene: TRBV28
J gene: TRBJ1-3
clone size: -
D gene: -
CDR3 DNA: TGTGCCAGCAGTTTCCTCTCTGGAAACACCATATATTTT
CDR3 protein: CASSFLSGNTIYF

V gene: TRBV7-6
J gene: TRBJ1-6
clone size: -
D gene: -
CDR3 DNA: TGTGCCAGCAGCCCTGACGCCCAGGGGTCCCAATATAATTCACCCCTCCACTTT
CDR3 protein: CASSPDAQGSQYNSPLHF

V gene: TRBV4-2
J gene: TRBJ1-3
clone size: -
D gene: -
CDR3 DNA: TGTGCCAGCAGCCAAGGTCAGGTCAGAGGGACTGGAAACACCATATATTTT
CDR3 protein: CASSQGQVRGTGNTIYF

V gene: TRBV6-5
J gene: TRBJ1-1
clone size: -
D gene: -
CDR3 DNA: TGTGCCAGCACCGATGGACCGGGGGTTGAAGCTTTCTTT
CDR3 protein: CASTDGPGVEAFF

V gene: TRBV11-2
J gene: TRBJ1-4
clone size: -
D gene: TRBD1
CDR3 DNA: TGTGCCAGCAGCCCCCCGCCGGGACAGGCTAATGAAAAACTGTTTTTT
CDR3 protein: CASSPPPGQANEKLFF

V gene: TRBV10-3
J gene: TRBJ2-7
clone size: -
D gene: TRBD1
CDR3 DNA: TGTGCCATCAGTGGCCCGGGACAGGGGTCGAACGAGCAGTACTTC
CDR3 protein: CAISGPGQGSNEQYF

V gene: TRBV5-1
J gene: TRBJ1-1
clone size: -
D gene: -
CDR3 DNA: TGCGCCAGCAGGGGGGGAGACTCTGAAGCTTTCTTT
CDR3 protein: CASRGGDSEAFF

V gene: TRBV10-3
J gene: TRBJ2-7
clone size: -
D gene: -
CDR3 DNA: TGTGCCATCAGTGAGTCTACCTACGAGCAGTACTTC
CDR3 protein: CAISESTYEQYF

V gene: TRBV19
J gene: TRBJ1-2
clone size: -
D gene: TRBD1
CDR3 DNA: TGTGCCAGTAGTATAGCGGGGACAGGGGACCACTATGGCTACACCTTC
CDR3 protein: CASSIAGTGDHYGYTF

V gene: TRBV5-1
J gene: TRBJ1-2
clone size: few
D gene: -
CDR3 DNA: TGCGCCAGCAGCTTCCAGGGGAACTATGGCTACACCTTC
CDR3 protein: CASSFQGNYGYTF

V gene: TRBV4-1
J gene: TRBJ2-7
clone size: -
D gene: TRBD2
CDR3 DNA: TGCGCCAGCAGCCAAGAGGTACTAGCGGGGGCCTACGAGCAGTACTTC
CDR3 protein: CASSQEVLAGAYEQYF

V gene: TRBV5-6
J gene: TRBJ1-5
clone size: -
D gene: TRBD1
CDR3 DNA: TGTGCCAGCAGTTATACAGGGGGCTTTCAGCCCCAGCATTTT
CDR3 protein: CASSYTGGFQPQHF